Sequencing of this T cell receptor (beta chain) was carried out in a study of shared clonotypes between healthy human individuals. Study-level background: CD4 naive cells filled three plates per donor, CD4 memory three, CD8 naive two and CD8 memory one.

Assay used: immunoSEQ multiplex PCR; TCRdb lists only in-frame clones, some missing. The sample has some 550,000 clones; 97% are singletons. This clone appeared a single time. As yet, its antigen is unknown. CDR3 length equals 13 residues. The V gene's germline CDR1 is KGHSH and CDR2 LQKENI. The V gene end was trimmed by 5 bases and the J gene end by 6 bases; junction bases not matched to a gene: 4. Study findings and constraints: Sequencing depth was predicted to influence how clonotypes are shared among donors. Several donors showed sharing of approximately 5% of naive CD4 clonotypes.

Sequenced material: naive CD4+ T cells sorted from blood. Sample subset: CD45RA+ positively selected. This sequence was found in a woman in her thirties in good health. The rearrangement joins TRBV18 to TRBJ1-5; 7 nucleotides align to TRBD1. CDR3 loop: CASSEDRVQPQHF. The CDR3 region has the DNA TGTGCCAGCTCAGAAGACAGGGTTCAGCCCCAGCATTTT.